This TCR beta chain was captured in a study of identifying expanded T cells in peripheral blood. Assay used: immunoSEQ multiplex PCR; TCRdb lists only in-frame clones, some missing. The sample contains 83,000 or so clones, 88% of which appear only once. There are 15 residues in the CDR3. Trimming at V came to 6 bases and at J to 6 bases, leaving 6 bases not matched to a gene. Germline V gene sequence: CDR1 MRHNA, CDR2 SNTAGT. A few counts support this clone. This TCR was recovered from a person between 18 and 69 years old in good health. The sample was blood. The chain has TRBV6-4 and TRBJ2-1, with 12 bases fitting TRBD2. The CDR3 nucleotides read TGTGCCAGCAGCCGGACTAGCGGGACGTCCAATGAGCAGTTCTTC. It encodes CASSRTSGTSNEQFF.